This entry lists 21 T cell receptor beta chains sequenced from one sample in a study of glioma-infiltrating T cells. Amplification of TCR alpha and beta CDR3 regions from RNA used iRepertoire nested multiplex PCR. TCRdb reprocessed the multiplex PCR reads via MiXCR and lists one record per CDR3 protein. The table includes about 200,000 distinct CDR3 sequences, approximately 30% detected once. Sequencing used glioma tissue, nonneoplastic brain tissue, or PBMCs (not recorded which). The receptors stem from a human donor with low-grade glioma or glioblastoma, undergoing nonglioma brain surgery, or in good health (not recorded which).

Many counts were recorded for this clonotype. It may be a read error: a sequence one base away is much more abundant. V is TRBV25-1 and J is TRBJ1-2; TRBD1 matches 9 bases. Losses at the gene ends were 4 bases for V and 6 bases for J; bases not matched to a gene: 9. The CDR3 has 15 amino acids. Germline-derived CDR1 and CDR2 are MGHDK and SYGVNS. Here the CDR3 reads CASSVADRGLDGYTF. CDR3 coding DNA: TGTGCCAGCAGTGTTGCGGACAGGGGCTTGGATGGCTACACCTTC.

Of note for this clonotype: This may arise from a read error, as a much more abundant clone is one base away. This rearrangement joins TRBV20-1 to TRBJ2-3, with D hard to call. The germline gives CDR1 DFQATT, CDR2 SNEGSKA (reference sequence). The CDR3 length is 13 residues. Here the CDR3 DNA reads TGCAGTGCTAGGCCTAGTTTAGAAGATATGCAGTATTTT. Its protein is CSARPSLEDMQYF.

This clonotype was seen at least ten times. The chain is built from TRBV25-1 and TRBJ2-7; D gene unclear. This CDR3 has 13 amino acids. V gave up 5 bases and J gave up 7 bases, with 15 bases separating them. The germline V gene has CDR1 MGHDK and CDR2 SYGVNS. CDR3 protein: CASSTVDWREQYF. The CDR3, as DNA: TGTGCCAGCAGTACAGTAGACTGGCGGGAGCAGTACTTC.

This clonotype was detected many times. The rearrangement links TRBV3-1 to TRBJ1-1; TRBD1 matches 7 bases. Germline CDR1 and CDR2: LGHDT and YNNKEL (reference sequence). V gave up 4 bases and J gave up 4 bases; unmatched junction bases: 6. This CDR3 has 14 amino acids. The CDR3 DNA follows: TGTGCCAGCAGCCCCTACAGGGGAAGCACTGAAGCTTTCTTT. Translated, it gives CASSPYRGSTEAFF.

There are many counts of this clonotype. This rearrangement joins TRBV18 to TRBJ1-5; 7 nucleotides line up with TRBD1. This CDR3 contains 13 residues. The ends lost 4 bases at V and 5 bases at J; junction bases unmatched: 2. Germline V gene lookup returns CDR1 KGHSH and CDR2 LQKENI. Here the CDR3 reads CASSRGQDQPQHF. The CDR3 DNA reads TGTGCCAGCTCACGCGGACAGGATCAGCCCCAGCATTTT.

This clonotype was detected a few times. A much more abundant neighbour one base away suggests this may be a read error. The chain is built from TRBV9 and TRBJ2-5; no clear D. CDR1 and CDR2 (germline): SGDLS, YYNGEE. V shed 3 bases and J shed 0 bases, with 0 bases lying between them. The CDR3 totals 11 residues. The CDR3 DNA follows: TGTGCCAGCAGCGACCAAGAGACCCAGTACTTC. Amino acid sequence: CASSDQETQYF.

This clonotype occurred a few times. This chain uses TRBV6-4 with TRBJ2-5; 8 bases are shared with TRBD2. The CDR3 consists of 15 residues. The J segment lost 1 base and the V segment lost 3 bases, leaving 4 bases of the junction unmatched. Germline assignment: CDR1 MRHNA and CDR2 SNTAGT. The CDR3 DNA is TGTGCCAGCAGTGAAAATAGCGGGGTCCAAGAGACCCAGTACTTC. It yields the protein CASSENSGVQETQYF.

The CDR3 reads CVSSRQGSSYEQYF. For the CDR3, the DNA is TGTGTTAGCAGTCGACAGGGAAGCTCCTACGAGCAGTACTTC. This rearrangement joins TRBV28 to TRBJ2-7; 7 bases agree with TRBD1. CDR3 size: 14 residues. Germline V gives CDR1 MDHEN, CDR2 SYDVKM.

There are many counts of this clonotype. The rearrangement joins TRBV27 to TRBJ1-6, with D possibly TRBD1 on 5 matching bases. From germline, CDR1 is MNHEY and CDR2 SMNVEV (reference sequence). The V gene lost 8 bases and the J gene lost 6 bases, with 17 bases spanning the gap. The length of the CDR3 is 15 residues. In DNA, the CDR3 is TGTGCCAGCGCCTCTGGGGCAGGCATTAATTCACCCCTCCACTTT. Its translation is CASASGAGINSPLHF.

Comments on this clonotype: This may be a read error, as it is one base from a much larger clone. V gene TRBV4-2 combines with J gene TRBJ2-6; D perhaps matches TRBD1 (7 bases). Germline CDR1 is LGHNA and CDR2 is YNFKEQ. The CDR3 runs to 17 residues. DNA for the CDR3: TGTGCCAGCAGCCAAGAACAGGGGAGTGGCGGGGACAACGTCCTGACTTTC. It specifies CASSQEQGSGGDNVLTF.

This clonotype appeared many times. The V and J genes are TRBV10-3 and TRBJ2-7; D gene unclear. The CDR3 spans 15 residues. Trimming removed 3 bases from V and 0 bases from J, with 12 bases in between. Germline V gene sequence: CDR1 ENHRY, CDR2 SYGVKD. CDR3 amino acids: CAISDLRTFSYEQYF. The CDR3 nucleotides read TGTGCCATCAGTGATTTAAGGACGTTCTCCTACGAGCAGTACTTC.

In regard to this clonotype: This clone may be a read error of a much larger clone one base away. The chain has TRBV19 and TRBJ1-1, with D maybe TRBD1 (6 bases). This CDR3 has 12 residues. Germline loops: CDR1 LNHDA, CDR2 SQIVND (reference sequence). The DNA of the CDR3 is TGTGCCAGTAGTATAGGACAGGCTGAAGCTTTATTT. Protein sequence: CASSIGQAEALF.

Points on this clonotype: A much bigger clone sits one base away, suggesting this may be a read error. This chain connects TRBV7-2 to TRBJ2-5, with D possibly TRBD1 on 6 matching bases. The CDR3 runs 14 residues. CDR1 and CDR2 from the germline V gene are SGHTA and FQGNSA. The CDR3 spells CASSLSRGQETQHF. In DNA form, the CDR3 reads TGTGCCAGCAGCTTAAGCAGGGGCCAAGAGACCCAGCACTTC.

Points on this clonotype: One end of the junction fails to match germline, which may point to a read error. V and J are TRBV20-1 and TRBJ1-1; a possible D gene is TRBD1 (6 bases). Germline V gene sequence: CDR1 DFQATT, CDR2 SNEGSKA (reference sequence). The CDR3 contains 13 residues. CDR3 loop: CSPRTGGDTQAFF. CDR3 in DNA: TGCAGTCCACGGACGGGGGGGGACACTCAAGCTTTCTTT.

This clonotype was detected only a few times. The chain links TRBV12-3 or TRBV12-4 to TRBJ2-1; 10 nucleotides line up with TRBD2. The CDR3 runs 15 residues. J was trimmed by 7 bases and V by 6 bases; bases with no gene match: 9. The CDR3 sequence is CASSGIAGGMNEQFF. CDR3 DNA sequence: TGTGCCAGCAGCGGAATAGCGGGAGGAATGAATGAGCAGTTCTTC.

The chain links TRBV20-1 to TRBJ2-1, with TRBD1 identical over 8 bases. The CDR3 covers 12 residues. CDR1 DFQATT and CDR2 SNEGSKA come from the germline V gene (reference sequence). Trimming cost V 8 bases and J 7 bases; bases outside gene matches: 7. The CDR3 protein is CSFRTGPNEQFF. CDR3 bases: TGCAGTTTCCGGACAGGGCCGAATGAGCAGTTCTTC.

This clonotype occurred many times. The chain joins TRBV28 to TRBJ2-7, with 7 positions matching TRBD2. The V gene end was trimmed by 8 bases and the J gene end by 3 bases; junction bases not matched to a gene: 1. This CDR3 spans 11 amino acids. From germline, CDR1 is MDHEN and CDR2 SYDVKM. In DNA, the CDR3 is TGTGCCAGCCTAGCGGACTACGAGCAGTACTTC. Its protein product is CASLADYEQYF.

A note on this clonotype: This sequence may be a read error, since a much larger clone differs from it by one base. The chain employs TRBV10-3 and TRBJ1-3; no firm D call. Germline CDR1 is ENHRY and CDR2 is SYGVKD. The CDR3 consists of 14 residues. DNA for the CDR3: TGTGCCATCAGATCGGATAGCTCTGGAAACACCAAATATTTT. Its protein product is CAIRSDSSGNTKYF.

This clonotype was observed many times. CDR3 bases: TGTGCCAGCAGTCCCCGACGGATGAACACTGAAGCTTTCTTT. Protein product: CASSPRRMNTEAFF. This chain uses TRBV6-1 with TRBJ1-1; D is unresolved. CDR1 and CDR2 (germline): MNHNS, SASEGT. The CDR3 is made up of 14 amino acids. V dropped 5 bases and J dropped 0 bases, with 10 bases sitting between them.

As for this clonotype: A read error may be the cause here, since a much bigger clone is one base away. J is TRBJ2-7 and V is TRBV12-3 or TRBV12-4; D gene ambiguous. Trimming stripped 7 bases from V and 7 bases from J, with 11 bases between. CDR3 size: 11 residues. This chain's CDR3 is CASTRLEEQYF. The DNA for the CDR3 is TGTGCCAGCACCCGCCTGGAGGAGCAGTACTTC.

The chain recombines TRBV4-2 with TRBJ2-1, with TRBD2 matching 12 bases. The CDR3 is 18 residues long. Germline lookup yields CDR1 LGHNA and CDR2 YNFKEQ. The V segment lost 0 bases and the J segment 10 bases; nucleotides outside the gene matches: 13. CDR3 DNA: TGTGCCAGCAGCCAAGAGGGACTAGCGGGTTTAAATCCCTACGAGCAGTTCTTC. Protein sequence: CASSQEGLAGLNPYEQFF.